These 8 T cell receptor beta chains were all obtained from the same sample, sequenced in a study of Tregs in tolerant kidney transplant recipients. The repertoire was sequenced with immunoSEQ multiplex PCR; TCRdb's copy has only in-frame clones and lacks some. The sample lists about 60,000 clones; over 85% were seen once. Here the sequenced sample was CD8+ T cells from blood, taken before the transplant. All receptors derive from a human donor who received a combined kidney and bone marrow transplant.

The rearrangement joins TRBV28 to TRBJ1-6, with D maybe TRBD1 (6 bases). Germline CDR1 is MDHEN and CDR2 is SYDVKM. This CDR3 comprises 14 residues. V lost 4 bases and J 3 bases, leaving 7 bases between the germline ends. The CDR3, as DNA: TGTGCCAGCAGTTCCAGGGGCTATAATTCACCCCTCCACTTT. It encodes CASSSRGYNSPLHF.

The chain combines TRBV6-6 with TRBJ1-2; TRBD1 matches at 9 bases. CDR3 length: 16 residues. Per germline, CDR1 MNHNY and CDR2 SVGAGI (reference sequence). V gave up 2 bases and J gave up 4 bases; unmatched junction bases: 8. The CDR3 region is CASSYGTGPKPYGYTF. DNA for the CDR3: TGTGCCAGCAGTTACGGGACAGGGCCCAAACCCTATGGCTACACCTTC.

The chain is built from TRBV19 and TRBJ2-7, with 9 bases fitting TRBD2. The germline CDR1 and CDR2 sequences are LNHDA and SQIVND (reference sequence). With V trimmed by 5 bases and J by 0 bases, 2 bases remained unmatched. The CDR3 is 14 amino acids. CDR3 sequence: CASSVSGSSYEQYF. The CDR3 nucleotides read TGTGCCAGTAGTGTTAGCGGGAGCTCCTACGAGCAGTACTTC.

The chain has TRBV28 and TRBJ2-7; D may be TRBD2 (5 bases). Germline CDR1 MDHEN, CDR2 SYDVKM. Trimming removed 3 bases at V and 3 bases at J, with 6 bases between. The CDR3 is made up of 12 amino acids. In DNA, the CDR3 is TGTGCCAGCAGTTTCGGGGACTACGAGCAGTACTTC. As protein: CASSFGDYEQYF.

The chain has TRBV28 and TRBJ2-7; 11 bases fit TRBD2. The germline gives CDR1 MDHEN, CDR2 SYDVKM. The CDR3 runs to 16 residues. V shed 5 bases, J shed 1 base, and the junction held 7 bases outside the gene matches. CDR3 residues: CASSPTGTSGSYEQYF. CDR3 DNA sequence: TGTGCCAGCAGTCCAACCGGGACTAGCGGTTCCTACGAGCAGTACTTC.

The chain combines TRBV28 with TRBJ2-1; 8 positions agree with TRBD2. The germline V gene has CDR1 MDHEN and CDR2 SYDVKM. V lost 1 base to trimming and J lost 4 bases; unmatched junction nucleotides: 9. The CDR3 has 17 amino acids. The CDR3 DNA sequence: TGTGCCAGCAGTTTATATGACGGGGGGGCCTCTTACAATGAGCAGTTCTTC. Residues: CASSLYDGGASYNEQFF.

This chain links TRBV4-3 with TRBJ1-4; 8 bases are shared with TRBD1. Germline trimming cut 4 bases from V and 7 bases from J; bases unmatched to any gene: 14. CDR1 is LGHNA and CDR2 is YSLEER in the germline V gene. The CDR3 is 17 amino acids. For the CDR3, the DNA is TGCGCCAGCAGCCTTCCAGGAAAGACAGGGGTCGTTGAAAAACTGTTTTTT. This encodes CASSLPGKTGVVEKLFF.

CDR3 sequence: CAWTHGLGKEQFF. For the CDR3, the DNA is TGTGCCTGGACGCACGGTCTCGGGAAAGAGCAGTTCTTC. The chain links TRBV30 to TRBJ2-1; D might be TRBD2 (5 bases). Trimming took 4 bases from V and 10 from J, leaving 17 bases between them. The CDR3 is made up of 13 amino acids. Germline V gives CDR1 GTSNPN, CDR2 SVGIG (reference sequence).